This is a list of T cell receptor beta chains from one sample in a study of monozygotic twins with cystic fibrosis. The table came from immunoSEQ multiplex PCR; TCRdb's copy has only in-frame clones and leaves some out. The sample yields 30,000 to 35,000 clones, under 70% seen once. Source material: blood. All receptors derive from a girl between 5 and 17 years old with cystic fibrosis. Each CDR3 is given with its conserved first and last residue. The order of the fields is J gene, clone size, D gene, V gene, CDR3 protein, CDR3 DNA. A D gene is named only where the DNA matches it firmly. Expanded clones get a size class; other rows say once, few or many, or leave the size out.

j_call: TRBJ1-1; clone_size: few; d_call: .; v_call: TRBV18; cdr3_aa: CASSPQGQGTEAFF; cdr3_nt: TGTGCCAGCTCACCACAGGGGCAGGGCACTGAAGCTTTCTTT
j_call: TRBJ2-7; clone_size: .; d_call: .; v_call: TRBV4-3; cdr3_aa: CASSPSGVGYEQYF; cdr3_nt: TGCGCCAGCAGCCCGAGCGGAGTAGGCTACGAGCAGTACTTC
j_call: TRBJ1-2; clone_size: .; d_call: .; v_call: TRBV5-1; cdr3_aa: CASSSGENYGYTF; cdr3_nt: TGCGCCAGCAGCTCCGGGGAGAACTATGGCTACACCTTC
j_call: TRBJ2-5; clone_size: few; d_call: .; v_call: TRBV4-1; cdr3_aa: CASSRMNRAQETQYF; cdr3_nt: TGCGCCAGCAGCCGGATGAACAGGGCCCAAGAGACCCAGTACTTC
j_call: TRBJ2-1; clone_size: .; d_call: .; v_call: TRBV2; cdr3_aa: CASKGGRAWFF; cdr3_nt: TGTGCCAGCAAGGGGGGCCGTGCTTGGTTCTTC
j_call: TRBJ1-1; clone_size: .; d_call: .; v_call: TRBV18; cdr3_aa: CASSRSLDTEAFF; cdr3_nt: TGTGCCAGCTCACGGTCATTGGACACTGAAGCTTTCTTT
j_call: TRBJ2-2; clone_size: few; d_call: .; v_call: TRBV28; cdr3_aa: CASSLFGLSNTGELFF; cdr3_nt: TGTGCCAGCAGTTTGTTCGGACTTTCGAACACCGGGGAGCTGTTTTTT
j_call: TRBJ2-3; clone_size: .; d_call: TRBD2; v_call: TRBV19; cdr3_aa: CASSPGLAGGTDTQYF; cdr3_nt: TGTGCCAGTAGCCCGGGACTAGCGGGAGGAACAGATACGCAGTATTTT
j_call: TRBJ1-4; clone_size: .; d_call: .; v_call: TRBV6-6; cdr3_aa: CASSYLQSREKLFF; cdr3_nt: TGTGCCAGCAGTTACCTTCAGAGCCGGGAAAAACTGTTTTTT
j_call: TRBJ2-2; clone_size: few; d_call: .; v_call: TRBV30; cdr3_aa: CAWQIYQAGELFF; cdr3_nt: TGTGCCTGGCAAATTTATCAGGCCGGGGAGCTGTTTTTT
j_call: TRBJ2-1; clone_size: .; d_call: TRBD2; v_call: TRBV28; cdr3_aa: CASSLRDSGRADEQFF; cdr3_nt: TGTGCCAGCAGTTTAAGGGATAGCGGGAGAGCAGATGAGCAGTTCTTC
j_call: TRBJ1-2; clone_size: .; d_call: .; v_call: TRBV18; cdr3_aa: CASSLLAVQNYGYTF; cdr3_nt: TGTGCCAGCTCACTACTTGCAGTCCAAAACTATGGCTACACCTTC
j_call: TRBJ1-2; clone_size: .; d_call: .; v_call: TRBV6-5; cdr3_aa: CASSYSRGGGYGYTF; cdr3_nt: TGTGCCAGCAGTTACTCGAGGGGCGGAGGCTATGGCTACACCTTC
j_call: TRBJ2-7; clone_size: .; d_call: TRBD1; v_call: TRBV15; cdr3_aa: CATSRERQGVYEQYF; cdr3_nt: TGTGCCACCAGCAGAGAGAGACAGGGAGTCTACGAGCAGTACTTC
j_call: TRBJ1-1; clone_size: .; d_call: TRBD1; v_call: TRBV7-9; cdr3_aa: CASSFQGAKGRPEAFF; cdr3_nt: TGTGCCAGCAGCTTTCAGGGGGCTAAAGGCCGCCCTGAAGCTTTCTTT
j_call: TRBJ2-5; clone_size: .; d_call: .; v_call: TRBV5-8; cdr3_aa: CASYRETQYF; cdr3_nt: TGTGCCAGCTATCGGGAGACCCAGTACTTC
j_call: TRBJ1-5; clone_size: .; d_call: TRBD1; v_call: TRBV6-1; cdr3_aa: CASRAGTGFNQPQHF; cdr3_nt: TGTGCCAGCAGGGCCGGGACAGGGTTCAATCAGCCCCAGCATTTT
j_call: TRBJ2-3; clone_size: .; d_call: .; v_call: TRBV18; cdr3_aa: CASSPPGTDTQYF; cdr3_nt: TGTGCCAGCTCACCACCTGGAACAGATACGCAGTATTTT
j_call: TRBJ1-2; clone_size: few; d_call: .; v_call: TRBV5-1; cdr3_aa: CASSPTGTDYGYTF; cdr3_nt: TGCGCCAGCAGCCCGACCGGGACGGACTATGGCTACACCTTC
j_call: TRBJ2-4; clone_size: .; d_call: .; v_call: TRBV21-1; cdr3_aa: CASPTQEIAKNIQYF; cdr3_nt: TGTGCCAGCCCCACACAGGAGATAGCCAAAAACATTCAGTACTTC
j_call: TRBJ1-2; clone_size: few; d_call: TRBD1; v_call: TRBV2; cdr3_aa: CASRAVQGQLRNYGYTF; cdr3_nt: TGTGCCAGCAGAGCCGTCCAGGGACAGCTGAGAAACTATGGCTACACCTTC
j_call: TRBJ2-7; clone_size: .; d_call: TRBD2; v_call: TRBV4-1; cdr3_aa: CASSQRTSGVYEQYF; cdr3_nt: TGCGCCAGCAGCCAACGGACTAGCGGAGTCTACGAGCAGTACTTC
j_call: TRBJ2-1; clone_size: .; d_call: .; v_call: TRBV27; cdr3_aa: CASSLLAPIYNEQFF; cdr3_nt: TGTGCCAGCAGTCTTCTAGCGCCCATATACAATGAGCAGTTCTTC
j_call: TRBJ2-3; clone_size: .; d_call: .; v_call: TRBV13; cdr3_aa: CASSLGSDVRDTQYF; cdr3_nt: TGTGCCAGCAGCTTAGGGAGTGACGTCCGCGATACGCAGTATTTT
j_call: TRBJ2-7; clone_size: .; d_call: TRBD2; v_call: TRBV23-1; cdr3_aa: CASSQSGERDPLEQYF; cdr3_nt: TGCGCCAGCAGTCAATCGGGGGAGCGGGACCCCCTCGAGCAGTACTTC
j_call: TRBJ1-3; clone_size: few; d_call: .; v_call: TRBV7-9; cdr3_aa: CASSLARDSGNTIYF; cdr3_nt: TGTGCCAGCAGCTTAGCCCGAGACTCTGGAAACACCATATATTTT
j_call: TRBJ2-2; clone_size: .; d_call: TRBD2; v_call: TRBV7-9; cdr3_aa: CASSSNSGSAGELFF; cdr3_nt: TGTGCCAGCAGCAGCAATAGCGGGAGCGCCGGGGAGCTGTTTTTT
j_call: TRBJ2-2; clone_size: .; d_call: TRBD1; v_call: TRBV25-1; cdr3_aa: CASRVGTGDTGELFF; cdr3_nt: TGTGCCAGCAGAGTCGGGACAGGGGACACCGGGGAGCTGTTTTTT
j_call: TRBJ2-3; clone_size: few; d_call: TRBD2; v_call: TRBV19; cdr3_aa: CASAGERETDTQYF; cdr3_nt: TGTGCCAGCGCAGGGGAGCGGGAGACAGATACGCAGTATTTT
j_call: TRBJ2-2; clone_size: once; d_call: TRBD2; v_call: TRBV15; cdr3_aa: CATSRPDGLAGVTGELFF; cdr3_nt: TGTGCCACCAGCAGACCCGACGGACTAGCGGGAGTTACCGGGGAGCTGTTTTTT
j_call: TRBJ1-2; clone_size: few; d_call: TRBD1; v_call: TRBV7-9; cdr3_aa: CASSLGDREGYTF; cdr3_nt: TGTGCCAGCAGCTTAGGAGACAGGGAAGGCTACACCTTC
j_call: TRBJ2-1; clone_size: .; d_call: .; v_call: TRBV10-3; cdr3_aa: CAISEEEEQFF; cdr3_nt: TGTGCCATCAGTGAGGAGGAGGAGCAGTTCTTC
j_call: TRBJ2-3; clone_size: once; d_call: TRBD1; v_call: TRBV29-1; cdr3_aa: CSVGPQTGGTDTQYF; cdr3_nt: TGCAGCGTTGGTCCCCAGACAGGGGGCACAGATACGCAGTATTTT
j_call: TRBJ2-2; clone_size: .; d_call: .; v_call: TRBV9; cdr3_aa: CASSVRGGGELFF; cdr3_nt: TGTGCCAGCAGCGTGAGGGGAGGCGGGGAGCTGTTTTTT
j_call: TRBJ2-2; clone_size: .; d_call: .; v_call: TRBV6-5; cdr3_aa: CASKDSNTGELFF; cdr3_nt: TGTGCCAGCAAGGATTCGAACACCGGGGAGCTGTTTTTT
j_call: TRBJ1-2; clone_size: few; d_call: .; v_call: TRBV30; cdr3_aa: CAWSSGVNYGYTF; cdr3_nt: TGTGCCTGGAGTTCCGGGGTTAACTATGGCTACACCTTC
j_call: TRBJ2-7; clone_size: .; d_call: TRBD1; v_call: TRBV28; cdr3_aa: CASSPGQGAPLEQYF; cdr3_nt: TGTGCCAGCAGTCCGGGACAGGGGGCCCCCTTAGAGCAGTACTTC
j_call: TRBJ2-2; clone_size: once; d_call: .; v_call: TRBV6-6; cdr3_aa: CASLWGNTGELFF; cdr3_nt: TGTGCCAGCTTATGGGGAAACACCGGGGAGCTGTTTTTT
j_call: TRBJ2-5; clone_size: .; d_call: .; v_call: TRBV5-1; cdr3_aa: CASSGGHQETQYF; cdr3_nt: TGCGCCAGCAGCGGTGGACACCAAGAGACCCAGTACTTC
j_call: TRBJ1-2; clone_size: .; d_call: TRBD1; v_call: TRBV5-4; cdr3_aa: CASSLGTGKIGSYGYTF; cdr3_nt: TGTGCCAGCAGCTTAGGGACAGGGAAAATTGGGTCTTATGGCTACACCTTC
j_call: TRBJ1-3; clone_size: .; d_call: .; v_call: TRBV6-6; cdr3_aa: CASRDSSSRNTIYF; cdr3_nt: TGTGCCAGCAGGGACAGCTCTTCGCGAAACACCATATATTTT
j_call: TRBJ1-1; clone_size: .; d_call: .; v_call: TRBV2; cdr3_aa: CASRVEALNTEAFF; cdr3_nt: TGTGCCAGCAGGGTGGAGGCGCTTAACACTGAAGCTTTCTTT
j_call: TRBJ1-5; clone_size: .; d_call: TRBD1; v_call: TRBV5-1; cdr3_aa: CASSLGTGEGQPQHF; cdr3_nt: TGCGCCAGCAGCTTGGGGACAGGGGAAGGTCAGCCCCAGCATTTT
j_call: TRBJ2-7; clone_size: .; d_call: TRBD1; v_call: TRBV9; cdr3_aa: CASGPGQGSVEQYF; cdr3_nt: TGTGCCAGCGGCCCGGGACAGGGGTCGGTCGAGCAGTACTTC
j_call: TRBJ2-3; clone_size: few; d_call: .; v_call: TRBV6-5; cdr3_aa: CASSYYLSSTDTQYF; cdr3_nt: TGTGCCAGCAGTTATTACCTTTCTAGCACAGATACGCAGTATTTT
j_call: TRBJ1-4; clone_size: few; d_call: .; v_call: TRBV4-2; cdr3_aa: CASSQGEKLFF; cdr3_nt: TGTGCCAGCAGCCAAGGTGAAAAACTGTTTTTT
j_call: TRBJ1-5; clone_size: .; d_call: .; v_call: TRBV28; cdr3_aa: CASIGVLSNQPQHF; cdr3_nt: TGTGCCAGCATCGGGGTATTGAGCAATCAGCCCCAGCATTTT
j_call: TRBJ1-5; clone_size: .; d_call: TRBD1; v_call: TRBV7-8; cdr3_aa: CASVKDRVNANQPQHF; cdr3_nt: TGTGCCAGCGTCAAGGACAGGGTTAATGCCAATCAGCCCCAGCATTTT
j_call: TRBJ2-7; clone_size: .; d_call: .; v_call: TRBV5-6; cdr3_aa: CASSPLGRSYEQYF; cdr3_nt: TGTGCCAGCAGCCCACTGGGAAGATCCTACGAGCAGTACTTC
j_call: TRBJ1-1; clone_size: .; d_call: .; v_call: TRBV10-3; cdr3_aa: CAISESLNTEAFF; cdr3_nt: TGTGCCATCAGTGAGTCGCTGAACACTGAAGCTTTCTTT
j_call: TRBJ2-4; clone_size: .; d_call: .; v_call: TRBV29-1; cdr3_aa: CSVEVPWPKNIQYF; cdr3_nt: TGCAGCGTTGAGGTTCCCTGGCCCAAAAACATTCAGTACTTC
j_call: TRBJ2-5; clone_size: few; d_call: .; v_call: TRBV27; cdr3_aa: CASSQTGPPRETQYF; cdr3_nt: TGTGCCAGCAGTCAAACGGGCCCCCCGAGGGAGACCCAGTACTTC
j_call: TRBJ2-5; clone_size: .; d_call: .; v_call: TRBV29-1; cdr3_aa: CSVGGARFQETQYF; cdr3_nt: TGCAGCGTTGGTGGAGCCCGGTTTCAAGAGACCCAGTACTTC
j_call: TRBJ1-4; clone_size: .; d_call: TRBD1; v_call: TRBV6-5; cdr3_aa: CASSYSHRGANEKLFF; cdr3_nt: TGTGCCAGCAGTTATTCCCACAGGGGAGCTAATGAAAAACTGTTTTTT
j_call: TRBJ1-4; clone_size: .; d_call: .; v_call: TRBV7-8; cdr3_aa: CASSPLRGAGIRREKLFF; cdr3_nt: TGTGCCAGCAGCCCATTGAGGGGGGCCGGAATTAGGCGTGAAAAACTGTTTTTT